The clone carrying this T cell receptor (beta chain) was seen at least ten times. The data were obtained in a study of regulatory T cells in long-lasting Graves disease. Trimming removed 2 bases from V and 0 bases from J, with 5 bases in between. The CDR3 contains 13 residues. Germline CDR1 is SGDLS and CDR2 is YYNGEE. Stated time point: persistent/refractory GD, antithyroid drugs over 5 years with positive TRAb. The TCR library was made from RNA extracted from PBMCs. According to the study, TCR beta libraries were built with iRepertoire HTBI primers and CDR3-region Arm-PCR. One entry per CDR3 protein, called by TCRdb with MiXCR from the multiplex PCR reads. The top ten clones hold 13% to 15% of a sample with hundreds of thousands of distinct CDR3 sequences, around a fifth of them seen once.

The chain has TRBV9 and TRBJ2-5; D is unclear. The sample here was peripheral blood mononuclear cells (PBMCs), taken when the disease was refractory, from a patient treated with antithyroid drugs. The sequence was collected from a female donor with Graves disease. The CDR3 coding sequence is TGTGCCAGCAGCGTTACGGACCAAGAGACCCAGTACTTC. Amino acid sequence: CASSVTDQETQYF.